This entry is about one TCR beta chain. Generated by immunoSEQ multiplex PCR, the TCRdb table keeps only in-frame clones and is missing some. Of 90,000 to 150,000 clones listed, just over 90% are singletons. This sample stems from a study of siplizumab effects on memory and regulatory T cells. The V gene end was trimmed by 5 bases and the J gene end by 8 bases; junction bases not matched to a gene: 7. This CDR3 is built from 14 residues. Germline V gene lookup returns CDR1 KGHSH and CDR2 LQKENI. V usage is TRBV18 and J usage is TRBJ1-4; TRBD1 aligns across 8 bases. This TCR was sampled from a human donor in good health. Material for sequencing was non-Treg CD4+ T cells sorted from blood. Written as DNA, the CDR3 is TGTGCCAGCTCATTGGACAGGGCAAGCGAAAAACTGTTTTTT. It specifies CASSLDRASEKLFF. Full variable domain (rest looked up from reference TRBV18 and TRBJ1-4): NAGVMQNPRHLVRRRGQEARLRCSPMKGHSHVYWYRQLPEEGLKFMVYLQKENIIDESGMPKERFSAEFPKEGPSILRIQQVVRGDSAAYFCASSLDRASEKLFFGSGTQLSVL.